This T cell receptor (beta chain) is from a study of vaccination and CD4 T cells after COVID-19. On this clonotype: Its target is not known.

As to treatment: roughly 11-day PBMC culture with coronavirus spike peptide pools or control peptides (ViraFEST assay). Germline V gene sequence: CDR1 MNHEY, CDR2 SMNVEV (reference sequence). The CDR3 totals 15 residues. The junction had 7 bases not matched to a gene; V was cut back by 6 bases and J by 1 base. Sequence data for DNA of cultured CD4+ T cells were generated by the Oncomine TCR Beta short-read assay. Each CDR3 protein gets one entry after TCRdb re-called the PCR reads with MiXCR. The sample includes about 14,000 distinct CDR3 sequences, 40% to 60% of them seen just once. This TCR derives from a human donor who had recovered from COVID-19. V is TRBV27 and J is TRBJ2-7, with 9 bases lining up with TRBD1. The specimen was CD4+ T cells from blood, cultured in vitro, collected before SARS-CoV-2 vaccination. CDR3 in amino acids: CASSPTTGGSYEQYF. The CDR3 DNA reads as TGTGCCAGCAGCCCGACGACAGGGGGTTCCTACGAGCAGTACTTC.